The 27 T cell receptor beta chains presented below share a single source sample, sequenced in a study of blood T cell repertoires in COVID-19. Sequencing was performed with immunoSEQ multiplex PCR; in TCRdb, only in-frame clones are kept and a portion is missing. The sample lists approximately 97,000 clones; roughly four fifths were seen once. Sequenced material: peripheral blood. These receptor sequences come from a man in his forties with active or convalescent COVID-19.

The chain employs TRBV5-1 and TRBJ2-5, with 9 nucleotides matching TRBD1. Germline V gene data show CDR1 as SGHRS and CDR2 as YFSETQ. This CDR3 comprises 15 residues. The ends lost 4 bases at V and 5 bases at J; junction bases unmatched: 9. The CDR3 DNA reads TGCGCCAGCAGCCAACAACAGGGGGCGAGGGAGACCCAGTACTTC. Translation gives CASSQQQGARETQYF.

This chain uses TRBV6-5 with TRBJ1-2, with 7 nucleotides matching TRBD1. CDR1 and CDR2 (germline): MNHEY, SVGAGI. V lost 5 bases and J lost 7; bases outside the gene matches: 10. The CDR3 extends over 14 amino acids. CDR3: CASSPLLGGGGYTF. CDR3 bases: TGTGCCAGCAGTCCCCTCTTAGGGGGCGGTGGCTACACCTTC.

The chain carries TRBV27 and TRBJ2-3; TRBD2 matches at 15 bases. CDR3 size: 15 residues. The V segment lost 10 bases and the J segment 3 bases; nucleotides outside the gene matches: 5. Germline loops: CDR1 MNHEY, CDR2 SMNVEV (reference sequence). CDR3: CATSGLAGGTDTQYF. In DNA, the CDR3 is TGTGCCACCTCCGGACTAGCGGGGGGGACAGATACGCAGTATTTT.

A few counts support this clone. The chain uses TRBV9 and TRBJ1-4, with TRBD1 identical over 12 bases. Unmatched junction bases numbered 15, after V lost 4 bases and J lost 8 bases. The CDR3 totals 18 residues. Germline V gene lookup returns CDR1 SGDLS and CDR2 YYNGEE. The CDR3 DNA reads as TGTGCCAGCAGCCCCAGTCCCGGGACAGGGGGCGGCAAGGAAAAACTGTTTTTT. This sequence encodes CASSPSPGTGGGKEKLFF.

The gene calls are TRBV7-2 and TRBJ1-1; D is unclear. V gave up 3 bases and J gave up 4 bases, with 9 bases separating them. CDR1 is SGHTA and CDR2 is FQGNSA in the germline V gene. The CDR3 length is 13 residues. The CDR3 protein is CASSFREITEAFF. CDR3 nucleotides: TGTGCCAGCAGCTTTCGAGAGATCACTGAAGCTTTCTTT.

The table lists this clone with a few counts. V usage is TRBV5-4 and J usage is TRBJ2-2; possibly TRBD2 for D (5 bases). V lost 0 bases to trimming and J lost 7 bases, with 7 bases between them. This CDR3 has 13 residues. Per the germline V gene, CDR1 is SGHNT and CDR2 is YYREEE (reference sequence). CDR3 protein: CASSLGGNGELFF. The CDR3, as DNA: TGTGCCAGCAGCTTGGGAGGGAACGGGGAGCTGTTTTTT.

This chain connects TRBV7-9 to TRBJ2-5; D not resolved. Germline V gene sequence: CDR1 SEHNR, CDR2 FQNEAQ (reference sequence). The CDR3 consists of 12 residues. V lost 0 bases, J lost 6 bases, and 5 bases lay in between. The CDR3 DNA reads TGTGCCAGCAGCTTAGCCCAGAAGACCCAGTACTTC. This sequence encodes CASSLAQKTQYF.

The chain employs TRBV7-2 and TRBJ2-1; 9 nucleotides align to TRBD2. Trimming at V came to 2 bases and at J to 6 bases, leaving 5 bases not matched to a gene. Germline-derived CDR1 and CDR2 are SGHTA and FQGNSA. There are 15 residues in the CDR3. CDR3: CASSLPAGGFNEQFF. DNA of the CDR3: TGTGCCAGCAGCTTACCAGCGGGGGGTTTCAATGAGCAGTTCTTC.

The V call is TRBV27, the J call TRBJ2-7; 8 bases are shared with TRBD2. Germline CDR1 MNHEY, CDR2 SMNVEV (reference sequence). CDR3 length equals 12 residues. Unmatched junction bases numbered 3, after V lost 6 bases and J lost 5 bases. This chain's CDR3 is CASRPGGNEQYF. The CDR3 coding sequence is TGTGCCAGCAGGCCGGGGGGGAACGAGCAGTACTTC.

Only one count was recorded for this clone. Germline is not matched at one junction end, which may reflect a read error. The chain uses TRBV9 and TRBJ1-2; D might be TRBD1 (5 bases). CDR1 SGDLS and CDR2 YYNGEE come from the germline V gene. CDR3 size: 12 residues. The CDR3 coding sequence is TGTGCCAGCAGCGGATCGTTTGGGGCCCCTTCCTTC. Translation gives CASSGSFGAPSF.

The chain carries TRBV2 and TRBJ1-5, with no clear D. Trimming took off 0 bases at V and 0 bases at J, with 3 bases between the two ends. CDR3 length: 14 amino acids. Germline V gene lookup returns CDR1 SNHLY and CDR2 FYNNEI. The CDR3 coding sequence is TGTGCCAGCAGTGAAGCCAATAGCAATCAGCCCCAGCATTTT. This encodes CASSEANSNQPQHF.

This clone showed up just once. The chain links TRBV6-2 or TRBV6-3 to TRBJ1-4, with D tentatively TRBD1 (6 bases). CDR1 and CDR2 (germline): MNHEY, SVGEGT. There are 12 residues in the CDR3. V was clipped by 5 bases and J by 13 bases, with 14 bases between them. In DNA form, the CDR3 reads TGTGCCAGCAGTGGGACATCGGGCGTACTGTTTTTT. It yields the protein CASSGTSGVLFF.

This chain uses TRBV5-4 with TRBJ2-3; 8 nucleotides line up with TRBD1. The V segment lost 4 bases and the J segment 1 base; nucleotides outside the gene matches: 8. CDR3 length equals 16 residues. In germline, CDR1 is SGHNT, CDR2 YYREEE (reference sequence). Written as DNA, the CDR3 is TGTGCCAGCAGCCGAAAACAGGGGGTGGGCACAGATACGCAGTATTTT. Translation gives CASSRKQGVGTDTQYF.

The V and J genes are TRBV2 and TRBJ1-1; 8 bases line up with TRBD1. V dropped 5 bases and J dropped 4; count of bases not matched to a gene: 9. The germline CDR1 and CDR2 sequences are SNHLY and FYNNEI. CDR3 length: 15 residues. For the CDR3, the DNA is TGTGCCAGCAGTCTCCAGGGGGCGCGGGTCACTGAAGCTTTCTTT. Translation gives CASSLQGARVTEAFF. Together with reference TRBV2 and TRBJ1-1, the CDR3 gives the full variable domain: EPEVTQTPSHQVTQMGQEVILRCVPISNHLYFYWYRQILGQKVEFLVSFYNNEISEKSEIFDDQFSVERPDGSNFTLKIRSTKLEDSAMYFCASSLQGARVTEAFFGQGTRLTVV.

The chain employs TRBV5-1 and TRBJ1-5, with 8 positions matching TRBD1. The CDR3 spans 14 residues. Germline-derived CDR1 and CDR2 are SGHRS and YFSETQ. The ends lost 4 bases at V and 4 bases at J; junction bases unmatched: 4. The CDR3 loop is CASSRTGLNQPQHF. The CDR3 nucleotides are TGCGCCAGCAGCAGGACAGGGCTGAATCAGCCCCAGCATTTT.

The J gene is TRBJ2-2, the V gene TRBV6-5, with 8 bases lining up with TRBD2. In germline, CDR1 is MNHEY, CDR2 SVGAGI. V gave up 6 bases and J gave up 7 bases; unmatched junction bases: 4. This CDR3 spans 13 amino acids. The CDR3 DNA sequence: TGTGCCAGCAGCCCGGGAGGGATCGGGGAGCTGTTTTTT. As protein: CASSPGGIGELFF.

The chain uses TRBV18 and TRBJ1-3, with TRBD1 identical over 10 bases. In germline, CDR1 is KGHSH, CDR2 LQKENI. The trim removed 1 base at V and 2 bases at J, leaving 2 bases unmatched. The CDR3 covers 16 residues. The CDR3 loop reads CASSPLGTGAGNTIYF. The CDR3 nucleotides are TGTGCCAGCTCACCACTCGGGACAGGGGCTGGAAACACCATATATTTT.

Only one count was recorded for this clone. This chain connects TRBV3-1 (or the pseudogene TRBV3-2) to TRBJ1-2, with TRBD1 identical over 7 bases. V was clipped by 4 bases and J by 8 bases; unmatched bases: 7. The CDR3 consists of 13 residues. CDR1 LGHDT and CDR2 YNNKEL come from the germline V gene (reference sequence). CDR3 region: CASSRGQAWGYTF. The CDR3 DNA reads TGTGCCAGCAGCCGAGGACAGGCCTGGGGCTACACCTTC.

This clone was seen only once. The chain is built from TRBV4-1 and TRBJ2-1, with TRBD2 identical over 8 bases. Per germline, CDR1 MGHRA and CDR2 YSYEKL. This CDR3 has 17 amino acids. Trimming cost V 3 bases and J 7 bases; bases outside gene matches: 14. The CDR3 nucleotides are TGCGCCAGCAGCCATACCGCCGGGACTAGAACAAAAAATGAGCAGTTCTTC. It is translated as CASSHTAGTRTKNEQFF.

The rearrangement joins TRBV11-1 to TRBJ1-1; the D gene is possibly TRBD1 (6 bases). V was pared by 6 bases and J by 11 bases, with 16 bases between. This CDR3 spans 12 amino acids. Germline assignment: CDR1 SGHAT and CDR2 FQDESV (reference sequence). CDR3 amino acids: CASRGDDQGAFF. CDR3 nucleotides: TGTGCCAGCAGAGGGGACGATCAGGGGGCTTTCTTT.

In its sample, this clone was seen once. The chain has TRBV27 and TRBJ2-2; 9 nucleotides align to TRBD1. The V and J ends lost 2 bases and 6 bases, in that order; junction bases with no gene match: 7. Germline lookup yields CDR1 MNHEY and CDR2 SMNVEV (reference sequence). This CDR3 region has 16 residues. The CDR3 protein is CASSLLGTGKAGELFF. For the CDR3, the DNA is TGTGCCAGCAGTTTACTGGGGACAGGGAAGGCCGGGGAGCTGTTTTTT.

V gene TRBV6-5 combines with J gene TRBJ1-4, with 10 bases matching TRBD1. The CDR3 length is 15 residues. The junction had 9 bases not matched to a gene; V was cut back by 7 bases and J by 7 bases. Germline CDR1 and CDR2: MNHEY and SVGAGI. Here the CDR3 reads CASKTQDRGREKLFF. Written as DNA, the CDR3 is TGTGCCAGCAAAACCCAAGACAGGGGGCGTGAAAAACTGTTTTTT.

The chain has TRBV3-1 (or the pseudogene TRBV3-2) and TRBJ2-1; weak D call: TRBD1 (5 bases). Germline V gives CDR1 LGHDT, CDR2 YNNKEL (reference sequence). V lost 1 base and J lost 6, with 10 bases in between. CDR3 length: 14 residues. In nucleotides, the CDR3 is TGTGCCAGCAGCCAAGTAGTGGGGCGCAATGAGCAGTTCTTC. This gives the protein CASSQVVGRNEQFF.

The chain has TRBV2 and TRBJ2-3; a weak D match, TRBD1 (5 bases). Germline CDR1 is SNHLY and CDR2 is FYNNEI. CDR3 size: 15 residues. V lost 3 bases to trimming and J lost 3 bases, with 13 bases between them. The chain's CDR3 is CASSDRDGATDTQYF. The CDR3 nucleotides read TGTGCCAGCAGTGACAGGGATGGGGCTACAGATACGCAGTATTTT.

This clone occurred once. The chain joins TRBV5-4 to TRBJ2-2, with 8 bases identical to TRBD2. This CDR3 is built from 18 residues. V gave up 0 bases and J gave up 0 bases; unmatched junction bases: 7. CDR1 is SGHNT and CDR2 is YYREEE in the germline V gene (reference sequence). The CDR3 DNA reads TGTGCCAGCAGCTTGGCAGCTAGCGGGCTAGCGAACACCGGGGAGCTGTTTTTT. This translates into CASSLAASGLANTGELFF.

The chain employs TRBV3-1 (or the pseudogene TRBV3-2) and TRBJ2-7, with 9 bases matching TRBD2. After removal of 0 bases from V and 4 bases from J, the junction contained 4 bases not matched to a gene. Germline CDR1 and CDR2: LGHDT and YNNKEL (reference sequence). The CDR3 runs to 15 residues. The DNA for the CDR3 is TGTGCCAGCAGCCAAGAAGGGACTAGCTTTTACGAGCAGTACTTC. Residues: CASSQEGTSFYEQYF.

This chain joins TRBV27 and TRBJ1-5, with D perhaps matching TRBD1 (6 bases). The germline CDR1 and CDR2 sequences are MNHEY and SMNVEV (reference sequence). There are 14 residues in the CDR3. V lost 5 bases, J lost 4 bases, and 12 bases lay in between. CDR3 bases: TGTGCCAGCAGTGTCACAGGGCGAAATCAGCCCCAGCATTTT. Translating it yields CASSVTGRNQPQHF.